The source of this T cell receptor beta chain is a study of CD8+CD57+ T cells in acquired aplastic anemia (dated by TCRdb to the late 2010s). About the study as a whole: DNA extracted from sorted CD4+ and CD8+ cells had a mean of roughly 3.4 ug, with a range of roughly 0.17 to 27.4 ug. Healthy donor samples averaged about 10 million reads for CD4+ and under 14 million for CD8+ cells. Here is what the overall study found, with its caveats: No significant difference in CD8+ Simpson's diversity was found between patients and healthy controls (P=0.060). Roughly 31 CD8+ CDR3 sequences were shared between patients and controls but appeared highly expressed in patients and within their immunodominant clones.

Profiling of TCR beta VDJ combinations and CDR3 sequences used genomic DNA as the template. TCR repertoire sequencing was run on an Illumina HiSeq 2000. Regarding the original processing steps: TRBV/TRBJ rearrangement plots, CDR3 size and DJ length profiles, and Simpson's diversity index were used to assess repertoires. The most abundant DNA sequence in the deep sequencing data was defined as the immunodominant clone. CDR3 amino acid sequences were screened for sharing across subjects and compared with published repertoires and the VDJdb database. Through fastp at Q25 and MiXCR, TCRdb rebuilt clones from the public reads, retaining in-frame beta chains. All rows with the same CDR3 protein become a single entry with the most common DNA and genes. The V and J calls come from TCRdb's annotation, not from the publication. This sample has about 180,000 distinct CDR3 sequences in its table, and roughly half of those were observed once. The ten largest account for 2.9% of the sample.

In the study, sorted CD4+ and CD8+ blood T cells from patients with severe aplastic anemia and from healthy subjects underwent deep sequencing of TCR repertoires. Ficoll-Paque density gradient centrifugation was used to isolate peripheral blood mononuclear cells. Before DNA extraction, CD4+ and CD8+ T cells were sorted with FACS or magnetic beads. A word on this clonotype: It has no known antigen specificity. No base quality values were provided; no much bigger clone lies one nucleotide off.

Including cysteine and phenylalanine, the CDR3 has 16 amino acids. The read is trimmed to its CDR3 DNA, 48 bases read in frame from base 1. CDR1 SGHAT and CDR2 FQNNGV are derived from the germline V gene. V is pared back by 5 bases and J by 1 base, with 18 bases lying between the germline termini. The chain is encoded by TRBV11-2 joined to TRBJ2-7; the D call could be TRBD1 or TRBD2, with each sharing 5 bases. The clonotype comes from a human donor in good health. The sample consisted of sorted CD4+, CD8+, or CD8+CD57+ T cells (not recorded which) from PBMCs. The sequenced DNA is TGTGCCAGCAGCGCACTTGCCGGGACCGGTTCCTACGAGCAGTACTTC. Translated, it gives CASSALAGTGSYEQYF.